What follows describes a single T cell receptor (beta chain). Its antigen is still unknown. The data originate from a study of T cell responses to AZD1222 COVID-19 vaccine. Profiling relied on immunoSEQ multiplex PCR, and the TCRdb table lists in-frame clones only, not all of them. The sample lists about 47,000 clones, more than 65% occurring once. Study outcomes and limitations: The study sampled repertoires only after the peak T cell response. There were vaccine-associated CD4 TCRs across spike, dominant at 160-218 and 743-854.

The clonotype comes from an adult in good health. Specimen: peripheral blood, collected on day 0 of MenACWY control vaccination.

The CDR3 DNA reads as TGTGCCAGCAGTGAATCGATGGTCTTCGAAAAACTGTTTTTT. Its translation is CASSESMVFEKLFF. The V gene is TRBV2, the J gene TRBJ1-4; unclear D gene. Germline CDR1 and CDR2: SNHLY and FYNNEI. The CDR3 length is 14 residues. The V end lost 2 bases, the J end lost 8 bases, and 12 bases lay between the germline ends.